This TCR beta chain is drawn from a study of blood T cell repertoires in COVID-19. Overall study context: Donors in the United States, Italy and Spain gave samples during acute or convalescent COVID-19. PBMCs, B-cell-depleted T cells, or T cells were the source of the cDNA or gDNA that made up the material.

Under the authors' procedure: Amplification with reference gene primers provided the estimates of nucleated cell counts. The table came from immunoSEQ multiplex PCR; TCRdb's copy has only in-frame clones and leaves some out. That table gives V, J and clone size, and the DNA gave D and trimming. Among around 370,000 clones listed, around 91% were seen once. This CDR3 spans 13 amino acids. From germline, CDR1 is SGHKS and CDR2 YYEKEE (reference sequence). Trimming took 1 base from V and 3 from J, leaving 7 bases between them. Material: peripheral blood. The clonotype originates from a man aged 18 to 30 with active or convalescent COVID-19. The chain couples TRBV5-5 to TRBJ1-2; D may be TRBD1 (6 bases). The CDR3 bases are TGTGCCAGCAGCTTGCAGGGGCACTATGGCTACACCTTC. Its translation is CASSLQGHYGYTF. The variable domain in full, completed from reference TRBV5-5 and TRBJ1-2, reads DAGVTQSPTHLIKTRGQQVTLRCSPISGHKSVSWYQQVLGQGPQFIFQYYEKEERGRGNFPDRFSARQFPNYSSELNVNALLLGDSALYLCASSLQGHYGYTFGSGTRLTVV.